The T cell receptor (beta chain) under discussion was sequenced for a study of blood T cell repertoires in COVID-19 (dated by TCRdb to the early 2020s). About the investigation overall: Samples covering the acute and convalescent phases of COVID-19 were provided by collaborators in the United States, Italy and Spain. The prospective study material was composed of cDNA or gDNA derived from T cells, B-cell-depleted T cells, or PBMCs. The dataset comprised deeply sampled blood TCRbeta repertoires from subjects exposed to, actively infected with, or recovered from COVID-19. The repertoires were released in a freely available public database meant as a resource for research on the immune response to SARS-CoV-2. Samples came from the ongoing ImmuneRACE study (first 160 participants) plus 1,254 subjects from 6 global collaborators. The sample metadata nearly always contained a de-identified subject ID, COVID-19 status, age in years and sex. HLA class I and class II types, where available, came from metadata supplied by the sample provider rather than from assay-based typing. Results the study describes overall, beyond this receptor: The quantity of clinical and demographic metadata differed by source and by participant and was supplied without curation.

Each collaborating institution followed its own protocols to collect whole blood in K2EDTA tubes. For TCRbeta analysis, collaborator samples were shipped as frozen whole blood, as isolated PBMCs, or as DNA extracted from either sample type. TCRbeta CDR3 regions were amplified from genomic DNA using the immunoSEQ Assay, a bias-controlled multiplex PCR. The authors' pipeline ran thus. The number of nucleated cells in each sample was estimated from the amplification of reference gene primers within the assay. To quantify the absolute abundance of each unique TCRbeta CDR3 rearrangement, sequence reads were collapsed and filtered. Productive Simpson clonality was computed per sample as the square root of Simpson's diversity index over productive rearrangements. The source is immuneACCESS, and TCRdb retained only in-frame sequences with V and J called. Part of the clones is not carried over; for the studies checked, unresolved V genes explain less than half of this, and the remainder is unexplained. The V and J calls and clone size were taken over from that table, and D and trimming were inferred from the DNA. The sample includes about 100,000 clones, with about 80% observed a single time. The ten most abundant clones make up under 30% of the sample.

Regarding this clone: There is no known antigen for this receptor. The input lacks base qualities; no much larger clone sits a single base away.

Reading from cysteine to phenylalanine, the CDR3 counts 15 amino acids. Only the CDR3 DNA stays, 45 bases, in frame from base 1. The germline V gene gives CDR1 as MNHEY and CDR2 as SVGAGI. From V the trimming removes 7 bases and from J it removes 2 bases, while the gene matches leave 4 bases of the junction unaccounted for. Source material: peripheral blood. The TCR comes from a man between 60 and 75 years old with acute or convalescent COVID-19. In this chain, TRBV6-5 is recombined with TRBJ2-1; 11 bases in the junction line up with TRBD2. Read as DNA, the sequence is TGTGCCAGCAAAGAGACTAGCGGGGCCTACAATGAGCAGTTCTTC. It encodes CASKETSGAYNEQFF.